A selection of T cell receptor beta chains follows, all from one sample in a study of shared T cell receptors in the human thymus. The protocol was immunoSEQ multiplex PCR, while the TCRdb copy is restricted to in-frame clones and leaves out a portion. The sample includes some 760,000 clones, 75% to 90% of them seen just once. The sample was also reused in another study, on human thymus T cells.

Source material: thymocytes. The receptors here all came from a girl less than two years old with a congenital heart defect. The CDR3 runs from the conserved cysteine through the conserved F or W. D genes are given only for firm matches. The listing skips clone size in some rows; elsewhere it reads once, few, many or a size class.

d_call	v_call	clone_size	cdr3_length	cdr3_aa
.	TRBV29-1	.	15	CSVEEDSESNQPQHF
TRBD1	TRBV2	.	19	CASSDFVNRDRRMNTEAFF
.	TRBV6-5	.	13	CASRNSLNEKLFF
TRBD1	TRBV27	.	16	CASSLNPGQAFGGYTF
TRBD1	TRBV15	.	15	CATRRRQGAHWGYTF
.	TRBV19	.	14	CASSSFWLSYEQYF
TRBD1	TRBV5-6	.	15	CASSPGQGFSYEQYF
.	TRBV6-1	.	13	CASSAFSDYGYTF
TRBD1	TRBV7-9	once	19	CASSLGRDRETWGPGELFF
TRBD2	TRBV19	.	19	CASRAERGWTSSGANVLTF
.	TRBV30	.	15	CAWRWGESSYNEQFF
.	TRBV5-6	.	13	CASISGLDPEAFF
.	TRBV29-1	.	12	CSDKGVRTEAFF
TRBD2	TRBV11-3	.	17	CASSSIPPSGGLYEQFF
.	TRBV2	.	14	CASNIPGDTYEQYF
TRBD1	TRBV5-8	few	14	CASLGQGKNYGYTF
TRBD1	TRBV5-6	.	14	CASSSGQLYSPLHF
.	TRBV18	.	16	CASSPRARGSGSPLHF
.	TRBV29-1	.	15	CSVARAGYGEETQYF